Below, 14 T cell receptor beta chains from the same sample are listed, as sequenced in a study of T cell changes during pregnancy in multiple sclerosis (dated by TCRdb to 2018 to 2020). The library was obtained by the immunoSEQ multiplex PCR assay. TCRdb holds this immuneACCESS table with in-frame rearrangements only. Some clones are missing; in checked studies, unresolved V genes explain under half, and the rest has no known cause. The sample yields just under 85,000 clones; approximately 91% were counted once. Of the sample, over 2% is held by the ten largest clones. The sample in question was peripheral blood, obtained in the first trimester of pregnancy. The receptors here all came from a female donor with multiple sclerosis, enrolled in a pregnancy study.

The V and J genes are TRBV4-1 and TRBJ2-5; no definite D call. Germline lookup yields CDR1 MGHRA and CDR2 YSYEKL. Trimming removed 0 bases at V and 5 bases at J, with 10 bases between. This CDR3 has 14 amino acids. For the CDR3, the DNA is TGCGCCAGCAGCCAAGATCGGGTGGGTGAGACCCAGTACTTC. As protein: CASSQDRVGETQYF.

CDR3 sequence (DNA): TGTGCCAGTAGTACCCAGACAGGGCCCGTTTATGGCTACACCTTC. Amino acids: CASSTQTGPVYGYTF. The genes are TRBV19 and TRBJ1-2; 7 positions agree with TRBD1. CDR1 is LNHDA, CDR2 SQIVND, per germline (reference sequence). The ends lost 4 bases at V and 5 bases at J; junction bases unmatched: 10. This CDR3 is built from 15 residues.

V and J are TRBV7-2 and TRBJ2-2; 14 bases match TRBD2. The germline CDR1 and CDR2 sequences are SGHTA and FQGNSA. After removal of 5 bases from V and 0 bases from J, the junction contained 8 bases not matched to a gene. The CDR3 spans 19 residues. CDR3 sequence reads: CASSLRLAGGITNTGELFF. As DNA, the CDR3 is TGTGCCAGCAGCCTTCGACTAGCGGGAGGGATCACGAACACCGGGGAGCTGTTTTTT.

CDR3 nucleotides: TGTGCCAGCAGCTTAGATCGGGGTGAGCAGTTCTTC. Translating it yields CASSLDRGEQFF. The chain is built from TRBV11-2 and TRBJ2-1, with D possibly being TRBD2 (5 bases). V shed 0 bases and J shed 9 bases, with 6 bases lying between them. The CDR3 consists of 12 residues. Germline loops: CDR1 SGHAT, CDR2 FQNNGV.

The gene calls are TRBV11-1 and TRBJ2-7, with 9 bases lining up with TRBD1. This CDR3 spans 17 amino acids. The V segment lost 5 bases and the J segment 2 bases; nucleotides outside the gene matches: 13. Germline CDR1 SGHAT, CDR2 FQDESV (reference sequence). CDR3 in DNA: TGTGCCAGCAGCCTATCCGATACAGGGGGCGCAACCTACGAGCAGTACTTC. Translation: CASSLSDTGGATYEQYF.

The gene calls are TRBV6-4 and TRBJ2-7; 10 positions agree with TRBD1. Germline loops: CDR1 MRHNA, CDR2 SNTAGT. CDR3 length: 16 amino acids. After removal of 2 bases from V and 2 bases from J, the junction contained 6 bases not matched to a gene. CDR3: CASSDPGTGAPYEQYF. The CDR3 nucleotides are TGTGCCAGCAGTGACCCCGGGACAGGGGCGCCCTACGAGCAGTACTTC.

This chain links TRBV30 with TRBJ1-3; D is unresolved. Trimming left V 0 bases short and J 0 bases short, with 12 bases between. The CDR3 length is 16 residues. Germline CDR1 and CDR2: GTSNPN and SVGIG (reference sequence). The CDR3 DNA reads TGTGCCTGGAGTGTTTCGGGGTCTTTCTCTGGAAACACCATATATTTT. It codes for CAWSVSGSFSGNTIYF. Variable domain in full (rest from reference TRBV30 and TRBJ1-3): SQTIHQWPATLVQPVGSPLSLECTVEGTSNPNLYWYRQAAGRGLQLLFYSVGIGQISSEVPQNLSASRPQDRQFILSSKKLLLSDSGFYLCAWSVSGSFSGNTIYFGEGSWLTVV.

This clone turned up a few times. J is TRBJ1-1 and V is TRBV5-6; 7 bases line up with TRBD1. The CDR3 runs 13 residues. Trimming at V came to 4 bases and at J to 1 base, leaving 1 base not matched to a gene. CDR1 is SGHDT and CDR2 is YYEEEE in the germline V gene. The CDR3 region is CASSRQGNTEAFF. CDR3 sequence (DNA): TGTGCCAGCAGCCGACAGGGGAACACTGAAGCTTTCTTT.

This clone appeared once. The chain uses TRBV28 and TRBJ1-5; 7 bases match TRBD1. There are 14 residues in the CDR3. Losses at the gene ends were 6 bases for V and 6 bases for J; bases not matched to a gene: 8. Germline values: CDR1 MDHEN, CDR2 SYDVKM. Here the CDR3 DNA reads TGTGCCAGCAGCTCCGACAGGGTCGGTCAGCCCCAGCATTTT. Amino acid sequence: CASSSDRVGQPQHF.

This chain links TRBV10-2 with TRBJ1-4; possible D gene TRBD1, 5 bases. Germline V gene data show CDR1 as WSHSY and CDR2 as SAAADI. The CDR3 consists of 14 residues. V was clipped by 4 bases and J by 6 bases, with 12 bases between them. Here the CDR3 reads CASSAPGMYEKLFF. The CDR3 DNA follows: TGCGCCAGCAGTGCGCCAGGGATGTATGAAAAACTGTTTTTT.

The chain couples TRBV6-6 to TRBJ1-1; 8 bases match TRBD1. Germline V gene sequence: CDR1 MNHNY, CDR2 SVGAGI (reference sequence). Trimming cost V 2 bases and J 1 base; bases outside gene matches: 6. The CDR3 spans 16 residues. This CDR3 is CASSYRGDRTNTEAFF. In nucleotides, the CDR3 is TGTGCCAGCAGTTACCGAGGGGACAGGACGAACACTGAAGCTTTCTTT.

The chain joins TRBV9 to TRBJ2-3, with D tentatively TRBD2 (5 bases). The germline V gene encodes CDR1 SGDLS and CDR2 YYNGEE. The CDR3 has 14 residues. The V end lost 0 bases, the J end lost 1 base, and 6 bases lay between the germline ends. The CDR3 loop is CASSVGLRTDTQYF. CDR3 DNA sequence: TGTGCCAGCAGCGTAGGACTACGCACAGATACGCAGTATTTT.

Of note for this clone: One end of the junction is discordant with germline, which a read error may explain. The chain combines TRBV4-1 with TRBJ1-4, with D perhaps TRBD1 (5 bases). The germline CDR1 and CDR2 sequences are MGHRA and YSYEKL. There are 15 residues in the CDR3. CDR3 sequence (DNA): TGCGCCAGCAGCATCTATATCGGGGGGAATGTAAAACTGTTTTTT. This translates into CASSIYIGGNVKLFF.

The chain combines TRBV2 with TRBJ2-7; TRBD1 agrees at 8 bases. This CDR3 has 15 amino acids. The junction had 10 bases not matched to a gene; V was cut back by 6 bases and J by 3 bases. The V gene's germline CDR1 is SNHLY and CDR2 FYNNEI. CDR3 nucleotide sequence: TGTGCCAGCAGGGGCCCGGGACAGGCTAACTACGAGCAGTACTTC. Amino acid sequence: CASRGPGQANYEQYF.